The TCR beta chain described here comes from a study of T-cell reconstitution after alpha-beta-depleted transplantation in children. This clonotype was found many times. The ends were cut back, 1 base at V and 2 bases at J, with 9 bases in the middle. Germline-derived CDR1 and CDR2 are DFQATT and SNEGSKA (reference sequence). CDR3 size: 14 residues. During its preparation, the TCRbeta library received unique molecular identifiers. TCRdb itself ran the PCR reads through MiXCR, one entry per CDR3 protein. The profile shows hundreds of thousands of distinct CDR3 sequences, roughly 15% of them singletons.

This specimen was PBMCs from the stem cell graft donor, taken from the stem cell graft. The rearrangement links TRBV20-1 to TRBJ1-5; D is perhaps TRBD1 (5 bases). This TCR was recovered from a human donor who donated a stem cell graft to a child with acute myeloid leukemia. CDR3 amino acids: CSARVGEGNQPQHF. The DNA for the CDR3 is TGCAGTGCTAGAGTGGGGGAAGGCAATCAGCCCCAGCATTTT.